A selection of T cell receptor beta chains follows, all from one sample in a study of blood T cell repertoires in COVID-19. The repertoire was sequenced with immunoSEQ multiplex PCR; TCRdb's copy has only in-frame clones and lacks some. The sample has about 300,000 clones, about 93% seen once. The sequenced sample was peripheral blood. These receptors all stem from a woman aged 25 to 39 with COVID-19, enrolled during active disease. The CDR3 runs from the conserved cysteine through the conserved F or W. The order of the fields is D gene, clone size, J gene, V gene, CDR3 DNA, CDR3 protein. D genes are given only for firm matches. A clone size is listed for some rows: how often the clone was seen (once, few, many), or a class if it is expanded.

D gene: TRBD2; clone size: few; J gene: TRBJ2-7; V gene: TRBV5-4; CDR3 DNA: TGTGCCAGCAGCTTGGCCCCGGGAGGGCGCTACGAGCAGTACTTC; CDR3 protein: CASSLAPGGRYEQYF
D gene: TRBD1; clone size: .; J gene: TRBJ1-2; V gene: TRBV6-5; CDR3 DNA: TGTGCCAGCAAGTACGCCGGACAGGGATCCTATGGCTACACCTTC; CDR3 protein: CASKYAGQGSYGYTF
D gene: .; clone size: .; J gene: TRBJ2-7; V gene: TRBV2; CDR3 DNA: TGTGCCAGCAGTCTGGACAGTCAGAACGAGCAGTACTTC; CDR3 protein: CASSLDSQNEQYF
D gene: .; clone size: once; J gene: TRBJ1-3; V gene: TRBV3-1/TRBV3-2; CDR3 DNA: TGTGCCAGCAAAGCACCGCTGAGCTCTGGAAACACCATATATTTT; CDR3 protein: CASKAPLSSGNTIYF
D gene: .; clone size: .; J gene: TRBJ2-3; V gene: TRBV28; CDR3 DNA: TGTGCCAGCAGCCCAGGGACAGATACGCAGTATTTT; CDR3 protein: CASSPGTDTQYF
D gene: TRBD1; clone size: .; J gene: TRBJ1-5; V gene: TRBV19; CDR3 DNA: TGTGCCAGTAGCCTGGGACAGGGAAATCAGCCCCAGCATTTT; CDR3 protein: CASSLGQGNQPQHF
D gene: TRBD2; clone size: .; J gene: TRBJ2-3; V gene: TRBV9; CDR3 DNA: TGTGCCAGCAGCGTAGGTGGGAGGGCCATCGATACGCAGTATTTT; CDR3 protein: CASSVGGRAIDTQYF
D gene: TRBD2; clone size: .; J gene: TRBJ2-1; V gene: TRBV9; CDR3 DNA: TGTGCCAGCAGCGTAGAATCCCTCGGAGCGGGAGGGCACAATGAGCAGTTCTTC; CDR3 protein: CASSVESLGAGGHNEQFF
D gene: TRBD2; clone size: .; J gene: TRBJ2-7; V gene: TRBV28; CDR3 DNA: TGTGCCAGCAACCGCGGGAGCTTCTACGAGCAGTACTTC; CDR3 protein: CASNRGSFYEQYF
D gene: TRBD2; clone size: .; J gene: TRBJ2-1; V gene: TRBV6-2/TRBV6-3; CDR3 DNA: TGTGCCAGCAGTTACTCCGGACTAGACTACAATGAGCAGTTCTTC; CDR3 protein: CASSYSGLDYNEQFF
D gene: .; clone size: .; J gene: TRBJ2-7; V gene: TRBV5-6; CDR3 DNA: TGTGCCAGCAGCTTGCCAGGCGAAAGCTCCTACGAGCAGTACTTC; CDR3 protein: CASSLPGESSYEQYF
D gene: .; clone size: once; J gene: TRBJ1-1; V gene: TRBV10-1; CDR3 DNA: TGCGCCAGCAGCCGCAACACGAACACTGAAGCTTTCTTT; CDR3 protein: CASSRNTNTEAFF
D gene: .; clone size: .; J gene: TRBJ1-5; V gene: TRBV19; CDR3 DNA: TGTGCCAGTAGACCATACAGGGAGGGAAACCAGCCCCAGCATTTT; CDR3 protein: CASRPYREGNQPQHF
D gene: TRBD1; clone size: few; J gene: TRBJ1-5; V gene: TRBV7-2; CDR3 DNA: TGTGCCAGCAGCTCTGGGACAGGGATAAATCAGCCCCAGCATTTT; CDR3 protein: CASSSGTGINQPQHF
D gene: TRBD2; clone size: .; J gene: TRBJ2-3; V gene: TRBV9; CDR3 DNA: TGTGCCAGCAGCGTAGATTTAGCGGGGGGCACAGATACGCAGTATTTT; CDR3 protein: CASSVDLAGGTDTQYF
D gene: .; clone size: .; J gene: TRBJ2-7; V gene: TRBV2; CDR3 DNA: TGTGCCAGCAGTGCGTTATCCTACGAGCAGTACTTC; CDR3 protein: CASSALSYEQYF
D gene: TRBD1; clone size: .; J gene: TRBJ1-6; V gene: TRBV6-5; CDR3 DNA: TGTGCCAGCAGTTACCGCCCCGGGACAGGAAATTCACCCCTCCACTTT; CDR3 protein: CASSYRPGTGNSPLHF
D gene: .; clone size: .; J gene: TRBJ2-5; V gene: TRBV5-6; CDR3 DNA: TGTGCCAGCAGCTTGCGGGGTCAAGAGACCCAGTACTTC; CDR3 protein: CASSLRGQETQYF
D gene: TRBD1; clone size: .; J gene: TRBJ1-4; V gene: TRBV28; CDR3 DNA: TGTGCCAGCAGTCCCACTCAGGGGGCTGTTGAGTGGTTTGATGAAAAACTGTTTTTT; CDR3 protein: CASSPTQGAVEWFDEKLFF
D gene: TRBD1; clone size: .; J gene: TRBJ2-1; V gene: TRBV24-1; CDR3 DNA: TGTGCCACCAGTGTCCACCTGACAGGGGCCCTCTCCTACAATGAGCAGTTCTTC; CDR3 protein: CATSVHLTGALSYNEQFF
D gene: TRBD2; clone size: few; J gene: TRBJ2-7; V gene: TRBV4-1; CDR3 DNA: TGCGCCAGCAGCCCCCTGGGAGGGAACGAGCAGTACTTC; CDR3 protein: CASSPLGGNEQYF
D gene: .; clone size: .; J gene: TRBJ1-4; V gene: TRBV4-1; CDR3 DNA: TGCGCCAGCAGCCAATACTCCCCTAATGAAAAACTGTTTTTT; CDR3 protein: CASSQYSPNEKLFF
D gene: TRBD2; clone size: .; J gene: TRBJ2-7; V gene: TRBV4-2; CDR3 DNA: TGTGCCAGCAGCCCGGGACTAGCGGGTGTCTACGAGCAGTACTTC; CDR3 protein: CASSPGLAGVYEQYF
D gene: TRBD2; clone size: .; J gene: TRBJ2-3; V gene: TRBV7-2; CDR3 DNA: TGTGCCAGCAGGAGGGGTGAGCGGGAGTGGGAAGATACGCAGTATTTT; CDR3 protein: CASRRGEREWEDTQYF
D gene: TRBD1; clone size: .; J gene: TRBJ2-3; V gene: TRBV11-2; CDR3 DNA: TGTGCCAGCAGCTTAGGGGGACAGGGGATAGATACGCAGTATTTT; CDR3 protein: CASSLGGQGIDTQYF
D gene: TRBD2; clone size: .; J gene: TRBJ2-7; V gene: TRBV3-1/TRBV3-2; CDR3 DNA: TGTGCCAGCGTCCCGGGACTATCTTCCTACGAGCAGTACTTC; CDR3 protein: CASVPGLSSYEQYF
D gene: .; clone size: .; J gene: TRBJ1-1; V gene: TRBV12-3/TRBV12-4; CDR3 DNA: TGTGCCAGCAGGGACTCCGGCGAATTTGAAGCTTTCTTT; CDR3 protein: CASRDSGEFEAFF
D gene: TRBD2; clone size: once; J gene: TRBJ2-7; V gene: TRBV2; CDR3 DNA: TGTGCCAGCGAACCGACCGGGGTGACTAGCTTTGAGCAGTACTTC; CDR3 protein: CASEPTGVTSFEQYF
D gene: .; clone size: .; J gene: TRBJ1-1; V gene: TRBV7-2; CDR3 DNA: TGTGCCAGCAGCTTAGCGCTCGGCAGAGGTAACACTGAAGCTTTCTTT; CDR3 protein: CASSLALGRGNTEAFF
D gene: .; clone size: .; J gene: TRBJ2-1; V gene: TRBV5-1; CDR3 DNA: TGCGCCAGCAGCTTGGGCGGGGCCCCCTACAATGAGCAGTTCTTC; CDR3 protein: CASSLGGAPYNEQFF
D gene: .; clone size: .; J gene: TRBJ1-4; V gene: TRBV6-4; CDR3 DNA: TGTGCCTCTGGGCTACTTGAAAAACTGTTTTTT; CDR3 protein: CASGLLEKLFF
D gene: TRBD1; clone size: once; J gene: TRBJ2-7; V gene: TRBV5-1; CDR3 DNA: TGCGCCAGCAAAACCCTCACAACAGGGGGGCACGAGCAGTACTTC; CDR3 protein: CASKTLTTGGHEQYF
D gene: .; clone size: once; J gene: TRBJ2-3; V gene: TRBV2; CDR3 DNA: TGTGCCAGCACCACGGGGGCAGATACGCAGTATTTT; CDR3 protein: CASTTGADTQYF
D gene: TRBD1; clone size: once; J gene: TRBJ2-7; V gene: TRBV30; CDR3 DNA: TGTGCCTGGAGTGTCAGGGACAGGCTTTCCTACGAGCAGTACTTC; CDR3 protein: CAWSVRDRLSYEQYF
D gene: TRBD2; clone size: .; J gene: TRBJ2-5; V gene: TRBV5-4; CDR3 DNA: TGTGCCAGCAACCCCGCTAGCGGAGGCCAAGAGACCCAGTACTTC; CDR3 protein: CASNPASGGQETQYF
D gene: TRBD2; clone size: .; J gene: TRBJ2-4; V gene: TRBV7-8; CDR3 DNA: TGTGCCAGCAGCTTAGGGGGAAGGTCCGGGAGGGCCAAAAACATTCAGTACTTC; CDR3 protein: CASSLGGRSGRAKNIQYF